Listed below are T cell receptor beta chains from one sample, sequenced in a study of cytomegalovirus exposure and HLA in healthy donors. TCRdb's table, derived via immunoSEQ multiplex PCR, lists solely in-frame clones and lacks some. Among roughly 93,000 clones listed, around three quarters were seen once. Sequencing used PBMCs. Receptors originate from a man aged 30-40 years in good health and CMV-seronegative. Both conserved end residues are part of each CDR3. Each record gives: V gene, clone size, J gene, D gene, CDR3 DNA, CDR3 protein. D genes are given only for firm matches. Some rows mark clone size as missing; the rest say once, few, many or name a class of expanded clone.

TRBV30	.	TRBJ2-4	TRBD1	TGTGCCTGGAGTGGAGACAGGGGGCCCAACATTCAGTACTTC	CAWSGDRGPNIQYF
TRBV29-1	.	TRBJ1-2	.	TGCAGCGTTTATTCCCCTTCTAACTATGGCTACACCTTC	CSVYSPSNYGYTF
TRBV5-6	.	TRBJ2-6	.	TGTGCCAGCAGCTTAAGCGGGTTTTGGGGTGGGGCCAACGTCCTGACTTTC	CASSLSGFWGGANVLTF
TRBV28	.	TRBJ1-2	.	TGTGCCACCGCGGGCCTGAACTATGGCTACACCTTC	CATAGLNYGYTF
TRBV4-1	.	TRBJ1-1	.	TGCGCCAGCAGCCAAGAACCAGGATGGGGGGGGACTGAAGCTTTCTTT	CASSQEPGWGGTEAFF
TRBV2	.	TRBJ1-5	.	TGTGCCAGCAGTGAAGAAGCCCTTTATAGCAATCAGCCCCAGCATTTT	CASSEEALYSNQPQHF
TRBV28	once	TRBJ2-7	.	TGTGCCAGCAGTTCCCTCCTTCCGGAAGAGGCCTACGAGCAGTACTTC	CASSSLLPEEAYEQYF
TRBV9	.	TRBJ2-7	.	TGTGCCAGCAGCACCTCAGAGTCCCGGGACGAGCAGTACTTC	CASSTSESRDEQYF
TRBV28	.	TRBJ2-7	TRBD1	TGTGCCAGCATCATGGGACAGGGGTACGAGCAGTACTTC	CASIMGQGYEQYF
TRBV25-1	.	TRBJ1-1	TRBD1	TGTGCCAGCAGTGATGACAGGGGGCACACTGAAGCTTTCTTT	CASSDDRGHTEAFF
TRBV30	.	TRBJ2-5	TRBD2	TGTGCCTGGAGTGTACTAGCGGGAGAGACCCAGTACTTC	CAWSVLAGETQYF
TRBV23-1	.	TRBJ2-2	TRBD1	TGCGCCAGCAATCCCGGACAGGCCGGCACCGGGGAGCTGTTTTTT	CASNPGQAGTGELFF
TRBV7-2	once	TRBJ1-2	TRBD1	TGTGCCAGCAGCTTAGAAGGACAGGGGGCCTCCTATGGCTACACCTTC	CASSLEGQGASYGYTF
TRBV5-1	.	TRBJ1-1	.	TGCGCCAGCAGCGAGCACCGGGGTGAAGCTTTCTTT	CASSEHRGEAFF
TRBV19	.	TRBJ1-1	.	TGTGCCAGTAGTATTGGGGCCAACACTGAAGCTTTCTTT	CASSIGANTEAFF
TRBV7-9	once	TRBJ1-4	.	TGTGCCAGCAGCCCCTTACAGAGAATGAAAGATGAAAAACTGTTTTTT	CASSPLQRMKDEKLFF
TRBV2	.	TRBJ2-1	TRBD2	TGTGCCAGCAGTAGACTAGCGAGGAATGAGCAGTTCTTC	CASSRLARNEQFF
TRBV25-1	few	TRBJ2-3	.	TGTGCCAGCAGTGAGGGGGAGGGACACACAGATACGCAGTATTTT	CASSEGEGHTDTQYF
TRBV6-4	.	TRBJ2-1	TRBD2	TGTGCCAGCAGTGACGGGGGACTAGCGACCTACAATGAGCAGTTCTTC	CASSDGGLATYNEQFF
TRBV9	.	TRBJ1-5	TRBD1	TGTGCCAGCAGCGTAGGGACAGGGGGAAATCAGCCCCAGCATTTT	CASSVGTGGNQPQHF
TRBV30	.	TRBJ1-2	.	TGTGCCTGGAGGGACAGAGCTAACTATGGCTACACCTTC	CAWRDRANYGYTF
TRBV7-6	.	TRBJ2-1	.	TGTGCCAGCAGCGAAACGTGGGGGCAGGATGAGCAGTTCTTC	CASSETWGQDEQFF
TRBV6-1	.	TRBJ2-3	TRBD2	TGTGCCAGCATCGACGGGAGGACAGATACGCAGTATTTT	CASIDGRTDTQYF
TRBV7-2	.	TRBJ2-7	.	TGTGCCAGCAGCTACAGGTGGGGCGGCGAGCAGTACTTC	CASSYRWGGEQYF
TRBV15	few	TRBJ1-2	.	TGTGCCACCAGCTCTAGTCGGGGTAACTATGGCTACACCTTC	CATSSSRGNYGYTF
TRBV14	.	TRBJ2-1	TRBD2	TGTGCCAGCAGCCCGCGGATGGGGCTAGCGGGAGTCGGTGAGCAGTTCTTC	CASSPRMGLAGVGEQFF
TRBV18	.	TRBJ1-5	.	TGTGCCAGCTCACCTGAGATGGGCAATCAGCCCCAGCATTTT	CASSPEMGNQPQHF
TRBV5-1	few	TRBJ1-1	.	TGCGCCAGCAGCTTGGAGCGGGCTGAAGCTTTCTTT	CASSLERAEAFF
TRBV11-2	.	TRBJ2-7	TRBD2	TGTGCCAGCAGCTTAGGGGCTAGCGGGAGCTACGAGCAGTACTTC	CASSLGASGSYEQYF
TRBV5-4	once	TRBJ2-2	.	TGTGCCAGCAGCTTAGGGGGGGTAGTTAAGAACACCGGGGAGCTGTTTTTT	CASSLGGVVKNTGELFF
TRBV6-1	.	TRBJ1-1	.	TGTGCCAGCAGTGAAGGGGGGGGGAGGGTTGAAGCTTTCTTT	CASSEGGGRVEAFF
TRBV13	.	TRBJ2-2	.	TGTGCCAGCAGCCCGACTCCGGGTTACACCGGGGAGCTGTTTTTT	CASSPTPGYTGELFF
TRBV4-3	.	TRBJ2-1	TRBD2	TGCGCCAGCAGCCAAAGAGTCCTAGCGGGGGGGCTGGGAGGTGAGCAGTTCTTC	CASSQRVLAGGLGGEQFF
TRBV28	.	TRBJ1-5	TRBD1	TGTGCCAGCAGCGAAACAGGGGCCCCTTATAGCAATCAGCCCCAGCATTTT	CASSETGAPYSNQPQHF
TRBV29-1	.	TRBJ2-2	.	TGCAGCGTTTCCCCGGCCGGGGAGCTGTTTTTT	CSVSPAGELFF
TRBV30	.	TRBJ1-1	.	TGTGCCTGGAACGGCCGAGGAGGGGCTGATGAAGCTTTCTTT	CAWNGRGGADEAFF
TRBV6-1	.	TRBJ2-7	TRBD1	TGTGCCAGCATAAACAGGGGGCTGTACGAGCAGTACTTC	CASINRGLYEQYF
TRBV7-8	.	TRBJ1-6	TRBD1	TGTGCCAGCAGTCTACAGGGGGCATATAATTCACCCCTCCACTTT	CASSLQGAYNSPLHF
TRBV18	.	TRBJ2-5	.	TGTGCCAGCTCACCCTCACGGGGGGCGCCTCAAGAGACCCAGTACTTC	CASSPSRGAPQETQYF
TRBV6-1	few	TRBJ2-6	.	TGTGCCAGCAGTGACGAGTCCTCTTCCTCTGGGGCCAACGTCCTGACTTTC	CASSDESSSSGANVLTF
TRBV6-6	.	TRBJ2-7	.	TGTGCCAGCACCCCGGCGGACAGCTCCTACGAGCAGTACTTC	CASTPADSSYEQYF
TRBV4-3	.	TRBJ1-3	TRBD1	TGCGCCAGCAGCCAAAATCCCACAGGGGGAGGAAACACCATATATTTT	CASSQNPTGGGNTIYF
TRBV6-4	.	TRBJ1-1	.	TGTGCCAGCAGTGTTAACGATAGGAGTGAAGCTTTCTTT	CASSVNDRSEAFF
TRBV28	.	TRBJ2-7	TRBD2	TGTGCCAGCAGAGAAACGCGGACTAGCGAGGTAACCGAGCAGTACTTC	CASRETRTSEVTEQYF
TRBV25-1	.	TRBJ1-1	TRBD1	TGTGCCAGCAGGGGCCCGGGACAGAGCACTGAAGCTTTCTTT	CASRGPGQSTEAFF